This T cell receptor beta chain was retrieved from a study of beta chain features in type 1 diabetes. Study-wide context: Cell yields, gender and age were comparable in patients and healthy donors. Study-level points and caveats: Any role of HLA type in TCRB rearrangement remained unresolved here. Shorter TCRB CDR3s, moderately but significantly so, marked every one of the four CD4+ subsets in Type 1 diabetes patients.

The entirety of the isolated RNA underwent reverse transcription, so expressed TCRB transcripts were sequenced. Libraries were prepared by immunoSEQ multiplex PCR; TCRdb keeps only in-frame clonotypes and omits some of them. This sample has a few hundred thousand clones, with 9.6% found just once. CDR3 length: 12 residues. V lost 0 bases and J lost 4, with 2 bases in between. Germline assignment: CDR1 SGDLS and CDR2 YYNGEE. The table lists this clone with many counts. No antigen is known for it. The V gene is TRBV9, the J gene TRBJ1-3; D not certain. Sequences were obtained from central memory CD4+ T cells from blood. The receptor comes from a man aged 25 to 40 with type 1 diabetes. CDR3 loop: CASSVAGNTIYF. The CDR3 bases are TGTGCCAGCAGCGTAGCCGGAAACACCATATATTTT.